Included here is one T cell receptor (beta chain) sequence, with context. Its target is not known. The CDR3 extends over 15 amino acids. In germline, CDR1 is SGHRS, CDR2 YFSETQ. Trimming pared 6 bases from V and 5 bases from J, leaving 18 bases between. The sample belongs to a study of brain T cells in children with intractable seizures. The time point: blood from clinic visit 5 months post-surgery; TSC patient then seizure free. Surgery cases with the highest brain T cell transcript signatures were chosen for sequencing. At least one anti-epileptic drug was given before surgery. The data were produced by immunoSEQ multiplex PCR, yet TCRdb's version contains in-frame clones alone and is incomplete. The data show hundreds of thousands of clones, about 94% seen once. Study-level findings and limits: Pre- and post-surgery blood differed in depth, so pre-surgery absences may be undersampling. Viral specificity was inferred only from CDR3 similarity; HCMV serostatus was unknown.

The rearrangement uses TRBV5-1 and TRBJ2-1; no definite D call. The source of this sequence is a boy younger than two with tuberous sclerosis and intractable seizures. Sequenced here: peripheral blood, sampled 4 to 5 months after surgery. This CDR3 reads CASTGSVLFDNEQFF. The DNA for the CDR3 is TGCGCCAGCACGGGCAGTGTCCTTTTCGACAATGAGCAGTTCTTC.